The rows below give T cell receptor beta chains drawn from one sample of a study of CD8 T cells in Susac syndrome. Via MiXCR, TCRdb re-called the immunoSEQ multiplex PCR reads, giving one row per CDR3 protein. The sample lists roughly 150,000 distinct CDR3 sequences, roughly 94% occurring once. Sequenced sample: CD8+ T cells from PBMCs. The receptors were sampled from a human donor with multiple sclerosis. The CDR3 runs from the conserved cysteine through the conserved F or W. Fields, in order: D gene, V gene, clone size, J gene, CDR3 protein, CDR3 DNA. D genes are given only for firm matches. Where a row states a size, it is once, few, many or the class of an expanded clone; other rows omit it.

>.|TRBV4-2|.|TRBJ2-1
CASSQDHMGDNEQFF
TGTGCCAGCAGCCAAGATCATATGGGGGACAATGAGCAGTTCTTC
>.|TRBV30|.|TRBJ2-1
CAWSGAVWGNEQFF
TGTGCCTGGAGTGGAGCGGTTTGGGGCAATGAGCAGTTCTTC
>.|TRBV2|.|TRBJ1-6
CASKRRGTLYNSPLHF
TGTGCCAGCAAAAGAAGGGGGACCCTCTATAATTCACCCCTCCACTTT
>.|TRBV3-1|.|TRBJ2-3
CASSGVKAGAYTDTQYF
TGTGCCAGCAGCGGGGTTAAGGCGGGGGCCTACACAGATACGCAGTATTTT
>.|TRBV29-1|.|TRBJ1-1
CSVGGLGGLMNTEAFF
TGCAGCGTTGGTGGTCTCGGGGGGCTCATGAACACTGAAGCTTTCTTT
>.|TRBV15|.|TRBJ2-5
CATGLADQETQYF
TGTGCCACCGGCCTGGCAGACCAAGAGACCCAGTACTTC
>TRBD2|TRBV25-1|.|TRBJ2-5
CASHSRGGETQYF
TGTGCCAGCCACTCGCGGGGAGGGGAGACCCAGTACTTC
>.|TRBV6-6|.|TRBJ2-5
CASSPTVQETQYF
TGTGCCAGCAGTCCTACCGTACAAGAGACCCAGTACTTC
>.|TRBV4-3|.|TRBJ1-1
CASSQDRGREAFF
TGCGCCAGCAGCCAAGATCGGGGCAGGGAAGCTTTCTTT
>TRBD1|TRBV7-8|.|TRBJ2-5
CASSQPGQGSWYQETQYF
TGTGCCAGCAGCCAGCCGGGACAGGGATCTTGGTACCAAGAGACCCAGTACTTC
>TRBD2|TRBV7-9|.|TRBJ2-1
CASSIATSADEQFF
TGTGCCAGCAGCATTGCTACTAGCGCCGATGAGCAGTTCTTC
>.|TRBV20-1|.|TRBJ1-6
CSAREWGKVTRESVYNSPLHF
TGCAGTGCTAGAGAGTGGGGCAAAGTGACCAGGGAGTCTGTTTATAATTCACCCCTCCACTTT
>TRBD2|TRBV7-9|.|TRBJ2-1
CASSSPSGGPNNEQFF
TGTGCCAGCAGCTCCCCCAGCGGGGGGCCTAACAATGAGCAGTTCTTC
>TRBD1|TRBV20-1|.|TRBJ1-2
CSAALGTGDGGYTF
TGCAGTGCTGCCCTCGGGACAGGGGATGGTGGCTACACCTTC
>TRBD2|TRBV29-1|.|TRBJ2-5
CSVEDWRGGGITETQYF
TGCAGCGTTGAAGATTGGAGGGGCGGGGGGATCACAGAGACCCAGTACTTC
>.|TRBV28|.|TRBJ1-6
CASRPPLPAPQTTLHF
TGTGCCAGCAGACCACCACTTCCGGCCCCTCAAACGACCCTCCACTTT
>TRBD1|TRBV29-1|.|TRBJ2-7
CSVLPGQTFDYEQYF
TGCAGCGTGCTCCCGGGACAGACGTTTGACTACGAGCAGTACTTC
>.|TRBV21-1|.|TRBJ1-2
CAGPQGAVTYGYTF
TGTGCCGGACCACAGGGGGCAGTAACCTATGGCTACACCTTC
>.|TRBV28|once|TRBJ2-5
CASSLYGGRGTQYF
TGTGCCAGCAGTTTATACGGGGGCAGAGGGACCCAGTACTTC
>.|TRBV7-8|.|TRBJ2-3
CASSLGTPRTDTQYF
TGTGCCAGCAGCTTGGGGACGCCGAGAACAGATACGCAGTATTTT
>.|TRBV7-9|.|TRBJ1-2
CASSYDGPADGYTF
TGTGCCAGCAGCTACGACGGACCCGCGGATGGCTACACCTTC
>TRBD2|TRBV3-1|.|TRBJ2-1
CASSHDLAGTYNEQFF
TGTGCCAGCAGCCACGATCTAGCGGGGACCTACAATGAGCAGTTCTTC
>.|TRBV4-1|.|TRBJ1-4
CASSQDRDILFF
TGCGCCAGCAGCCAAGACAGGGATATATTGTTTTTT
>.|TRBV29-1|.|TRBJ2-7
CSALTGARGYEQYF
TGCAGCGCCTTGACGGGGGCCAGGGGGTACGAGCAGTACTTC
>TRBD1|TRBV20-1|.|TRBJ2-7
CSANIPDRGRYEQYF
TGCAGTGCCAACATTCCAGACAGGGGCAGGTACGAGCAGTACTTC
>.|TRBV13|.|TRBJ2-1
CASSYQGSDEQFF
TGTGCCAGCAGCTATCAGGGGAGCGATGAGCAGTTCTTC
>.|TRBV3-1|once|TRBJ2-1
CASSRNREQFF
TGTGCCAGCAGCCGAAACAGGGAGCAGTTCTTC
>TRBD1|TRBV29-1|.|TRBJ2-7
CSARTGESYEQYF
TGCAGCGCTCGGACAGGGGAGTCCTACGAGCAGTACTTC
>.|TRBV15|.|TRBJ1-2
CATSRDRTASRYGYTF
TGTGCCACCAGCAGAGATCGGACAGCATCTCGCTATGGCTACACCTTC
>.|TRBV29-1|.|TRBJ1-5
CSVPGVGNQPQHF
TGCAGCGTCCCAGGGGTGGGCAATCAGCCCCAGCATTTT
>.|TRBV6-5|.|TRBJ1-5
CASSYSRYSNQPQHF
TGTGCCAGCAGTTACTCCAGGTATAGCAATCAGCCCCAGCATTTT
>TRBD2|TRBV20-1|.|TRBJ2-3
CSARDRGLAGGPEDTQYF
TGCAGTGCTAGAGATCGGGGACTAGCGGGGGGGCCTGAGGATACGCAGTATTTT